This entry lists 9 T cell receptor delta chains sequenced from one sample in a study of Vγ9Vδ2 T cells in congenital toxoplasmosis. A single-tube template-switch cDNA reaction was primed with TRGC- and TRDC-specific primers. The TRGC primer design covered both constant genes, TRGC1 and TRGC2. TCRdb re-called the reads through CATT. The sample holds some 930 delta-chain clones, less than 30% seen once. The source material was gamma-delta T cells from blood. Every receptor here comes from a child under 10 years old born to a mother with Toxoplasma gondii infection during pregnancy, either congenitally infected or uninfected (not recorded which).

Note on this clone: A single base separates this from a much larger clone, so it may be a read error. The chain has TRDV1 and TRDJ1; no reliable D call. The J gene is absent in TCRdb and was assigned here via DNA matching to germline. V was pared by 3 bases and J by 2 bases, with 16 bases between. The V gene's germline CDR1 is TSWWSYY and CDR2 QGS. The CDR3 runs 16 residues. CDR3 in amino acids: CALGDHTPGSTDKLIF. CDR3 nucleotides: TGTGCTCTTGGGGATCATACCCCAGGGAGTACCGATAAACTCATCTTT.

This clone is large. The chain carries TRDV2 and TRDJ1, with 13 bases aligning to TRDD3. This CDR3 is 20 amino acids long. V shed 0 bases, J shed 0 bases, and the junction held 12 bases outside the gene matches. Germline loops: CDR1 GEAIGNYY, CDR2 EKD. CDR3 sequence: CACDTLTGGYAPQHTDKLIF. Here the CDR3 DNA reads TGTGCCTGTGACACCCTTACTGGGGGATACGCCCCCCAGCACACCGATAAACTCATCTTT.

In the case of this clone: This clone may be a read error of a much larger clone one base away. Other DNA sequences from this sample encode an identical CDR3 as well. The chain employs TRDV1 and TRDJ1; 8 positions match TRDD3. The V gene's germline CDR1 is TSWWSYY and CDR2 QGS. CDR3 length: 14 amino acids. The CDR3 DNA is TGTGCTCTTGGGGAACCCTTCGAGGGGGATAAACTCATTTTT. The encoded protein is CALGEPFEGDKLIF.

The chain combines TRDV1 with TRDJ1; 11 nucleotides align to TRDD3. Germline CDR1 reads TSWWSYY; CDR2 reads QGS. The CDR3 length is 23 residues. Germline trimming cut 0 bases from V and 0 bases from J; bases unmatched to any gene: 21. The CDR3 protein is CALGELWLGRVLGDIPYTDKLIF. CDR3 bases: TGTGCTCTTGGGGAACTATGGCTCGGACGGGTACTGGGGGATATTCCCTACACCGATAAACTCATCTTT.

By sample share, this clone is large. V and J are TRDV1 and TRDJ1, with TRDD3 identical over 8 bases. The CDR3 is made up of 19 amino acids. Germline V gene data show CDR1 as TSWWSYY and CDR2 as QGS. V was pared by 2 bases and J by 2 bases, with 16 bases of the junction left unmatched. The CDR3 coding sequence is TGTGCTCTTGGGGAAGGGGGCCGGAAGGAGGGGGATAGGACCGATAAACTCATCTTT. Amino acid sequence: CALGEGGRKEGDRTDKLIF.

This clone is large within its sample. V gene TRDV2 combines with J gene TRDJ3; no clear D. The V end lost 0 bases, the J end lost 1 base, and 15 bases lay between the germline ends. CDR1 is GEAIGNYY and CDR2 is EKD in the germline V gene. The CDR3 is 19 residues long. The chain's CDR3 is CACDTLRAKGSWDTRQMFF. The CDR3 DNA reads TGTGCCTGTGACACCCTTCGGGCGAAGGGTTCCTGGGACACCCGACAGATGTTTTTC.

The chain recombines TRDV1 with TRDJ1, with TRDD3 matching 11 bases. TCRdb offers no J gene call, so here the DNA was matched to germline to obtain one. The CDR3 spans 22 residues. Germline CDR1 TSWWSYY, CDR2 QGS. Trimming at V came to 0 bases and at J to 2 bases, leaving 20 bases not matched to a gene. CDR3 nucleotide sequence: TGTGCTCTTGGGGAACTATCATTTGTCCTAGTTTCTGGGGGATACACAACCGATAAACTCATCTTT. Encoded protein: CALGELSFVLVSGGYTTDKLIF.

By share, this clone counts as medium-sized. V usage is TRDV2 and J usage is TRDJ1, with D possibly matching TRDD3 (6 bases). Germline assignment: CDR1 GEAIGNYY and CDR2 EKD. The CDR3 has 16 amino acids. Trimming shortened V by 0 bases and J by 2 bases, and 15 bases separated the two germline ends. CDR3 sequence (DNA): TGTGCCTGTGACACCGTTGCGGGGGAAGTTACCGATAAACTCATCTTT. Translating it yields CACDTVAGEVTDKLIF.

Concerning this clone: A read error likely explains this, since a far larger clone differs by one base. The J gene is TRDJ1, the V gene TRDV1, with D perhaps being TRDD2 or TRDD3 (9 bases each). Germline matching of the DNA provided the J gene here, since TCRdb leaves it blank. The germline gives CDR1 TSWWSYY, CDR2 QGS. Deletions cut 7 bases from V and 2 bases from J, with 38 bases between. This CDR3 is built from 22 residues. The CDR3 is CALAGGVLPTCWGIWGTDKLIF. The CDR3 nucleotides read TGTGCTCTTGCCGGGGGTGTCCTTCCTACGTGCTGGGGGATTTGGGGGACCGATAAACTCATCTTT.